Listed below are T cell receptor beta chains from one sample, sequenced in a study of blood T cells in healthy people across ages. TCRdb used MiXCR to reprocess the 5' RACE reads, holding one entry per CDR3 protein. The table lists hundreds of thousands of distinct CDR3 sequences, roughly 53% of them singletons. Sequencing was performed on blood. The receptors come from a man older than 75 in good health. CDR3s include the opening cysteine and the closing phenylalanine or tryptophan. The D gene is left open where the match is weak. Expanded clones are given a class, and other clones once, few, many or no size at all.

clone_size | j_call | v_call | d_call | cdr3_nt | cdr3_aa
. | TRBJ2-4 | TRBV9 | . | TGTGCCAGCAGCGTAGGTTGGGGAGCCAAAAACATTCAGTACTTC | CASSVGWGAKNIQYF
few | TRBJ2-7 | TRBV10-3 | . | TGTGCCATCAGTGAGATTGGCGAGCAGTACTTC | CAISEIGEQYF
. | TRBJ1-1 | TRBV20-1 | . | TGCAGTGCTAGAGACCGAAGGGGTTTGATAGAAGCTTTCTTT | CSARDRRGLIEAFF
few | TRBJ2-7 | TRBV11-2 | . | TGTGCCAGCAAGACAGGGAGGTTCCTCGAGCAGTACTTC | CASKTGRFLEQYF
. | TRBJ1-1 | TRBV7-9 | . | TGTGCCAGCAGCCCAGGACGGCCTGAAGCTTTCTTT | CASSPGRPEAFF
few | TRBJ2-3 | TRBV3-1 | TRBD2 | TGTGCCAGCAAGCCCGGGAGGCTAGCGGGAGCAGTGGATACGCAGTATTTT | CASKPGRLAGAVDTQYF
few | TRBJ2-7 | TRBV27 | . | TGTGCCAGCAGTCCTACAATCCTCACCGGCGAGCAGTACTTC | CASSPTILTGEQYF
few | TRBJ1-1 | TRBV15 | . | TGTGCCACCAGCAGAGAATCGGGTCCGGCTTTCTTT | CATSRESGPAFF
. | TRBJ2-3 | TRBV12-5 | TRBD2 | TGTGCTAGTGGGACCACGGGGGGAGGGCACAGAGACGCGTATTTT | CASGTTGGGHRDAYF
. | TRBJ2-7 | TRBV13 | . | TGTGCCAGCAGCCCTCTGCGAGCGTCCTACAATGAGCAGTACTTC | CASSPLRASYNEQYF
. | TRBJ2-6 | TRBV12-3/TRBV12-4 | . | TGTGCCAGCAGTTTATTGGCCTCTGGGGCCAACGTCCTGACTTTC | CASSLLASGANVLTF
once | TRBJ1-2 | TRBV6-5 | TRBD1 | TGTGCCAGCAGTTACTCCCAGGGGGCGCCGGGTGGCTACACCTTC | CASSYSQGAPGGYTF
. | TRBJ2-3 | TRBV7-3 | . | TGTGCCAGCAGCACGAGTAATGCAGATACGCAGTATTTT | CASSTSNADTQYF
few | TRBJ1-2 | TRBV7-8 | TRBD1 | TGTGCCAGCAGCTTAATTCGTCAGGGGGCAGTCCATGGCTACACCTTC | CASSLIRQGAVHGYTF
. | TRBJ2-1 | TRBV28 | TRBD2 | TGTGCCAGCAGTCCACCTGCTAGCGGGGGTTACAATGAGCAGTTCTTC | CASSPPASGGYNEQFF
. | TRBJ2-1 | TRBV29-1 | . | TGCAGCGTTGAAAAGGCTAGCTCCTACAATGAGCAGTTCTTC | CSVEKASSYNEQFF
. | TRBJ2-3 | TRBV9 | . | TGTGCCAGCAGCGTACAAGTAGCGTCAGATACGCAGTATTTT | CASSVQVASDTQYF
. | TRBJ2-7 | TRBV28 | TRBD2 | TGTGCCAGCACGACTAGCGGGAGGGCATTTAACGAGCAGTACTTC | CASTTSGRAFNEQYF
. | TRBJ1-1 | TRBV29-1 | . | TGCAGCGTTGGAGATCCGGGACGGGGGGCTCGGACTGAAGCTTTCTTT | CSVGDPGRGARTEAFF
. | TRBJ2-6 | TRBV7-9 | . | TGTGCCAGCAGCCCCGGGCGCACTGGGGCCAACGTCCTGACTTTC | CASSPGRTGANVLTF
many | TRBJ1-5 | TRBV28 | . | TGTGCCAGCAGTCCCCGTGGCGGAAGTTGGCAGCCCCAGCATTTT | CASSPRGGSWQPQHF
. | TRBJ2-4 | TRBV5-1 | TRBD2 | TGCGCCAGCAGCCCCACTAGCGGGAGTGGCAAAAACATTCAGTACTTC | CASSPTSGSGKNIQYF
. | TRBJ2-7 | TRBV20-1 | TRBD2 | TGCAATGCGGGACTAGCGGGAGGCGAGCAGTACTTC | CNAGLAGGEQYF
. | TRBJ2-7 | TRBV20-1 | . | TGCAGTGCTAGGGACTCCTCAATTTCCTACGAGCAGTACTTC | CSARDSSISYEQYF
. | TRBJ2-5 | TRBV29-1 | TRBD2 | TGCAGCGCTGGGACTAGCGGGGTGAGGGAGACCCAGTACTTC | CSAGTSGVRETQYF